Here is one T cell receptor beta chain with its context. Its antigen is not known. Germline values: CDR1 KGHSH, CDR2 LQKENI. This CDR3 spans 15 amino acids. V was pared by 8 bases and J by 0 bases, with 7 bases of the junction left unmatched. The data were obtained in a study of T cell responses to AZD1222 COVID-19 vaccine. Study-wide points: Among AZD1222 vaccinees, only 5 to 7 were seropositive at baseline. All repertoire sampling was performed exclusively after the peak T cell response.

The table came from immunoSEQ multiplex PCR; TCRdb's copy has only in-frame clones and leaves some out. The data hold roughly 120,000 clones, with over 75% observed a single time. The sequence came from an adult in good health. The chain uses TRBV18 and TRBJ2-3, with 8 bases aligning to TRBD1. Sequenced material: peripheral blood, taken on day 0 of AZD1222 vaccination. The CDR3 nucleotides read TGTGCCAGCCGGCAGGGGGCGACTAGCACAGATACGCAGTATTTT. Translated, it gives CASRQGATSTDTQYF.